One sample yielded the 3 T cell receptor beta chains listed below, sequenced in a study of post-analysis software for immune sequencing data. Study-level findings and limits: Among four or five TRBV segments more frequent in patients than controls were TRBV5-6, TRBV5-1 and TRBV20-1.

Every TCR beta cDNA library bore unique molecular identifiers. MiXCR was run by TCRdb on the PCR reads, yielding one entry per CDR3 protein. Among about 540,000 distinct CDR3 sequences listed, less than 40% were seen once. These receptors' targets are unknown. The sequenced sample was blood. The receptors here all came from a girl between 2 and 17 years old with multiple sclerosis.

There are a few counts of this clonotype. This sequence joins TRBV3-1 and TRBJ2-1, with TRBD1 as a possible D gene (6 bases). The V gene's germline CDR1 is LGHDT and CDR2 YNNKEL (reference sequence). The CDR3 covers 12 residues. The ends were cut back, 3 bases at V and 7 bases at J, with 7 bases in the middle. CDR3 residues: CASSHDRNEQFF. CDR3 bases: TGTGCCAGCAGCCACGACAGGAATGAGCAGTTCTTC.

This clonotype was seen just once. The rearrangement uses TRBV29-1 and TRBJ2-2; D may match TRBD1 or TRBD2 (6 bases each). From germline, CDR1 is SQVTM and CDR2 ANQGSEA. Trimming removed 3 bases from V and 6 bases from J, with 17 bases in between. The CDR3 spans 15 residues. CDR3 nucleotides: TGCAGCGTTGAGGGGGGCCAGGGGAAACCCGGGGAGCTGTTTTTT. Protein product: CSVEGGQGKPGELFF.

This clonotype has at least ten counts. The CDR3 region is CSAGLAGATGEQFF. CDR3 coding DNA: TGCAGTGCTGGACTAGCGGGGGCAACAGGGGAGCAGTTCTTC. The chain employs TRBV20-1 and TRBJ2-1; TRBD2 matches at 13 bases. Trimming at V came to 5 bases and at J to 10 bases, leaving 8 bases not matched to a gene. Per germline, CDR1 DFQATT and CDR2 SNEGSKA (reference sequence). This CDR3 is built from 14 residues.